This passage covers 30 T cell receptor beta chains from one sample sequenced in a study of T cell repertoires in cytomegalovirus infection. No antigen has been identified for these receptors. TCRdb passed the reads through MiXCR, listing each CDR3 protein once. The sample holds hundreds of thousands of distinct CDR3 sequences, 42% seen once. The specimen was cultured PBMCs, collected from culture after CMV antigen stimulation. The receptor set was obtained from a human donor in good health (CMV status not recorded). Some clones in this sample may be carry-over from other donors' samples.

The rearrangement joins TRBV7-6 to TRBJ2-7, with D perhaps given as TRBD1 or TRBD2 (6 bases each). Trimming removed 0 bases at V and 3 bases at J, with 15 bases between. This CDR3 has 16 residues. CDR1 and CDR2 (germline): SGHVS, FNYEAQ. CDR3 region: CASSLAPGEGDYEQYF. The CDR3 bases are TGTGCCAGCAGCTTAGCCCCGGGAGAGGGGGACTACGAGCAGTACTTC.

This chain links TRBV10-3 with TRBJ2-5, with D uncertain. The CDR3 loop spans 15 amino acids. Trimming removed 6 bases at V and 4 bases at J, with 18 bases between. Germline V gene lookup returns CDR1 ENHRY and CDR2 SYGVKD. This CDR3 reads CAISALSTMGETQYF. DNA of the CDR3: TGTGCCATCAGCGCTCTTAGCACCATGGGAGAGACCCAGTACTTC.

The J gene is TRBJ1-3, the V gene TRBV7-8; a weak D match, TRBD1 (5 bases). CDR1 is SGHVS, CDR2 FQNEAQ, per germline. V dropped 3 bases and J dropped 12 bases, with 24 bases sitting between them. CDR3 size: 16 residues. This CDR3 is CASSFPLMSGSEGIYF. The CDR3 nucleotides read TGTGCCAGCAGCTTTCCCCTTATGTCAGGGAGTGAAGGCATATATTTT.

CDR3 in DNA: TGTGCCAGCAGCTTAGCGCCGCAAGATACGCAGTATTTT. The encoded protein is CASSLAPQDTQYF. The chain combines TRBV7-2 with TRBJ2-3; D remains ambiguous. Looked up from germline, CDR1 is SGHTA and CDR2 is FQGNSA. The CDR3 length is 13 residues. Trimming pared 0 bases from V and 5 bases from J, leaving 6 bases between. Full variable domain (outside the CDR3, taken from reference TRBV7-2 and TRBJ2-3): GAGVSQSPSNKVTEKGKDVELRCDPISGHTALYWYRQSLGQGLEFLIYFQGNSAPDKSGLPSDRFSAERTGGSVSTLTIQRTQQEDSAVYLCASSLAPQDTQYFGPGTRLTVL.

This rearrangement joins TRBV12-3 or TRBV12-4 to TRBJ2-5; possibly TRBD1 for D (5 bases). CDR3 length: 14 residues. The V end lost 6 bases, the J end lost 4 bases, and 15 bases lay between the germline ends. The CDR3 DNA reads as TGTGCCAGCAGCCCTACCGACAGAGCAGAGACCCAGTACTTC. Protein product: CASSPTDRAETQYF.

The CDR3 is CASSARLAGFSEQYF. The CDR3 DNA reads as TGTGCCAGTAGTGCAAGACTAGCGGGATTCTCTGAGCAGTACTTC. The chain combines TRBV19 with TRBJ2-7; TRBD2 matches 11 bases. Per the germline V gene, CDR1 is LNHDA and CDR2 is SQIVND (reference sequence). CDR3 size: 15 residues. After removal of 5 bases from V and 7 bases from J, the junction contained 10 bases not matched to a gene.

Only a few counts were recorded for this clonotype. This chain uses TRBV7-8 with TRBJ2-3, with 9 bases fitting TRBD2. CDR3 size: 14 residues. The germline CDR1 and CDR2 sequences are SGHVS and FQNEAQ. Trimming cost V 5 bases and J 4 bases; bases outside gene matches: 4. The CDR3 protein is CASSPSGIADTQYF. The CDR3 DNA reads TGTGCCAGCAGCCCTAGCGGGATTGCAGATACGCAGTATTTT.

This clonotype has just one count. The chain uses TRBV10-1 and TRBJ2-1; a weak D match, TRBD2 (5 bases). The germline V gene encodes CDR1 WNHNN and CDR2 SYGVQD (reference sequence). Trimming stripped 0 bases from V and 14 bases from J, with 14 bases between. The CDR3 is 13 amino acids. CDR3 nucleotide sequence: TGCGCCAGCAGTGAGTCGGGTGACCCGAGGGAGTTCTTC. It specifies CASSESGDPREFF.

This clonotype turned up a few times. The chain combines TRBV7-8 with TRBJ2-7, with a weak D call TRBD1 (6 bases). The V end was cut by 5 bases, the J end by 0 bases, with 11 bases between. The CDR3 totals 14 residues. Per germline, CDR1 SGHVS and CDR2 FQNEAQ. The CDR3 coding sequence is TGTGCCAGCAGCCATAGGGACACCTCCTACGAGCAGTACTTC. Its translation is CASSHRDTSYEQYF. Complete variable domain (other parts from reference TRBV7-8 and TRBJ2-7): GAGVSQSPRYKVAKRGQDVALRCDPISGHVSLFWYQQALGQGPEFLTYFQNEAQLDKSGLPSDRFFAERPEGSVSTLKIQRTQQEDSAVYLCASSHRDTSYEQYFGPGTRLTVT.

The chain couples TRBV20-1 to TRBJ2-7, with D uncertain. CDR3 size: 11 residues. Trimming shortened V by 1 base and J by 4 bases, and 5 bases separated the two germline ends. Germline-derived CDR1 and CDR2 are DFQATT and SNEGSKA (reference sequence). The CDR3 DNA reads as TGCAGTGCTAGAGTGGGATACGAGCAGTACTTC. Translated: CSARVGYEQYF.

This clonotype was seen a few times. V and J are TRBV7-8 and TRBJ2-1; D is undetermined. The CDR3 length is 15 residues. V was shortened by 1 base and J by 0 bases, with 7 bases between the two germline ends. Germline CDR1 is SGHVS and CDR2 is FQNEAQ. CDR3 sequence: CASSLVVSSYNEQFF. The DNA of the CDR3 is TGTGCCAGCAGCTTAGTGGTTAGCTCCTACAATGAGCAGTTCTTC.

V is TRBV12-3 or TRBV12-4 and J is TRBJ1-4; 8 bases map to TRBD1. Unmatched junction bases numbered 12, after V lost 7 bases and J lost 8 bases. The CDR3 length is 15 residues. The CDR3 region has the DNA TGTGCCAGCACCCCTGGGACAGGCCGGCGGGAAAAACTGTTTTTT. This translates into CASTPGTGRREKLFF.

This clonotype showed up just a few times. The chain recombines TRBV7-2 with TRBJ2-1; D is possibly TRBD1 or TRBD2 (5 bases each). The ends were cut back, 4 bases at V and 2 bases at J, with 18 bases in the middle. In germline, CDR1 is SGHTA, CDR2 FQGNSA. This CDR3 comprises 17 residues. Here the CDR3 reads CASSSLGPGLTYNEQFF. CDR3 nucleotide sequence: TGTGCCAGCAGCTCTTTAGGCCCGGGGCTCACCTACAATGAGCAGTTCTTC.

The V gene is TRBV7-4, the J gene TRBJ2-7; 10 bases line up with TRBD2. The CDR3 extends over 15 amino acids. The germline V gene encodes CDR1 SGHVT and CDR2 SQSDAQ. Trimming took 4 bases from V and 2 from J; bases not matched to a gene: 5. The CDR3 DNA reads TGTGCCAGCAGCTCCCTACTAGCGGGGACCTACGAGCAGTACTTC. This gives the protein CASSSLLAGTYEQYF.

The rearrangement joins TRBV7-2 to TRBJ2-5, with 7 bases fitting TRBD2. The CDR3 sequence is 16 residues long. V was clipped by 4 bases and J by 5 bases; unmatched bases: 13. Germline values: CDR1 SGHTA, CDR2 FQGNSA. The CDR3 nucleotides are TGTGCCAGCAGCTGGAATTGGGGAGGGCCGGGGGAGACCCAGTACTTC. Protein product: CASSWNWGGPGETQYF.

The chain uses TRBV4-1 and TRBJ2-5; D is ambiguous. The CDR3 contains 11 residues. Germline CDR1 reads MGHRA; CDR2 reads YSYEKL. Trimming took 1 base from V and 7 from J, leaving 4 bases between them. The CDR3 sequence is CASSQGMTQYF. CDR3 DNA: TGCGCCAGCAGCCAAGGAATGACCCAGTACTTC.

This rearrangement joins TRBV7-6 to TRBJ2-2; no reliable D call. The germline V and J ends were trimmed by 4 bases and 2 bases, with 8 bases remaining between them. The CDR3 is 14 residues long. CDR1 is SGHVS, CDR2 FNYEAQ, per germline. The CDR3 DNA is TGTGCCAGCAGCTCGCGGTTAAACACCGGGGAGCTGTTTTTT. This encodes CASSSRLNTGELFF. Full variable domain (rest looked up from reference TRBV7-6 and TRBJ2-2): GAGVSQSPRYKVTKRGQDVALRCDPISGHVSLYWYRQALGQGPEFLTYFNYEAQQDKSGLPNDRFSAERPEGSISTLTIQRTEQRDSAMYRCASSSRLNTGELFFGEGSRLTVL.

The CDR3 sequence is CASSFAGPYNEQFF. In DNA, the CDR3 is TGTGCCAGCAGCTTTGCCGGGCCCTACAATGAGCAGTTCTTC. This rearrangement joins TRBV11-2 to TRBJ2-1; D is uncertain. CDR1 and CDR2 from the germline V gene are SGHAT and FQNNGV. Trimming removed 3 bases from V and 2 bases from J, with 8 bases in between. The CDR3 consists of 14 residues. The full variable domain, with the rest looked up from reference TRBV11-2 and TRBJ2-1, is EAGVAQSPRYKIIEKRQSVAFWCNPISGHATLYWYQQILGQGPKLLIQFQNNGVVDDSQLPKDRFSAERLKGVDSTLKIQPAKLEDSAVYLCASSFAGPYNEQFFGPGTRLTVL.

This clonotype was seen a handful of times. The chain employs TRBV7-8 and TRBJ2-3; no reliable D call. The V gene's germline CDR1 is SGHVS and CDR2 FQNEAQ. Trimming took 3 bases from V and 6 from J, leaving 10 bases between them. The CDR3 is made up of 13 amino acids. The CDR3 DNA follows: TGTGCCAGCAGCTTCGAGCTCATGGATACGCAGTATTTT. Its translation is CASSFELMDTQYF.

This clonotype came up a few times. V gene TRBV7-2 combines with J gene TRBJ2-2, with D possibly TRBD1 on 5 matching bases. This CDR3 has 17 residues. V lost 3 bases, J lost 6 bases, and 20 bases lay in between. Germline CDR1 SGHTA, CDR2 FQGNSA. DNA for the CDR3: TGTGCCAGCAGCTTGCCCAGGGCCCAGGACGTCCCCGGGGAGCTGTTTTTT. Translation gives CASSLPRAQDVPGELFF. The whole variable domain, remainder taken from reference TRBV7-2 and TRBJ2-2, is GAGVSQSPSNKVTEKGKDVELRCDPISGHTALYWYRQSLGQGLEFLIYFQGNSAPDKSGLPSDRFSAERTGGSVSTLTIQRTQQEDSAVYLCASSLPRAQDVPGELFFGEGSRLTVL.

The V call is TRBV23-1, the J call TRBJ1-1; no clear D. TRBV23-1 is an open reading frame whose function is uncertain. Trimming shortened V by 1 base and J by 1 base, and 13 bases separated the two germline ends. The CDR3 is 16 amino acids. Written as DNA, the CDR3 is TGCGCCAGCAGTCAATGTCCACCCGAGGCGAACACTGAAGCTTTCTTT. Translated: CASSQCPPEANTEAFF.

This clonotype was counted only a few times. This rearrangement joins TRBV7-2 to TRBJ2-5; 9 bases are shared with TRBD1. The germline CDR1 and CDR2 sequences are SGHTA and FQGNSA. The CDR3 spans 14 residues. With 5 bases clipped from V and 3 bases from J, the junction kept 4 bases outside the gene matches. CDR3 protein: CASSLGQGEETQYF. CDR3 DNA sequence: TGTGCCAGCAGCCTGGGACAGGGAGAAGAGACCCAGTACTTC. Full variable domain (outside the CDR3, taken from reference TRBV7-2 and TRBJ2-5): GAGVSQSPSNKVTEKGKDVELRCDPISGHTALYWYRQSLGQGLEFLIYFQGNSAPDKSGLPSDRFSAERTGGSVSTLTIQRTQQEDSAVYLCASSLGQGEETQYFGPGTRLLVL.

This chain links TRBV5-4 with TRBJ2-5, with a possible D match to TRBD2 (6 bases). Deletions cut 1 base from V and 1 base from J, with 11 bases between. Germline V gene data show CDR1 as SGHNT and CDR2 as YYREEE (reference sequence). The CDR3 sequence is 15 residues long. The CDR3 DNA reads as TGTGCCAGCAGCTTGTTCGAGCGGGCCCAAGAGACCCAGTACTTC. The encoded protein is CASSLFERAQETQYF.

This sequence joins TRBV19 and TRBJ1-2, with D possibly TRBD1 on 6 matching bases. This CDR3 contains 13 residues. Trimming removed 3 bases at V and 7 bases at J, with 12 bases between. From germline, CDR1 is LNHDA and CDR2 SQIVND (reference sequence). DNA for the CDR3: TGTGCCAGTAGTATTACAGGGATAGCTGGCTACACCTTC. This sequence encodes CASSITGIAGYTF.

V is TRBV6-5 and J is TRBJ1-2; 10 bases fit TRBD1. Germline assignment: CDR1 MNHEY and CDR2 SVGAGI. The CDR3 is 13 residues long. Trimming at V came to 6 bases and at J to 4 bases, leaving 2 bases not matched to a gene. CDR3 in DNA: TGTGCCAGCAGCCGGACAGGGGGCTATGGCTACACCTTC. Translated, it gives CASSRTGGYGYTF.

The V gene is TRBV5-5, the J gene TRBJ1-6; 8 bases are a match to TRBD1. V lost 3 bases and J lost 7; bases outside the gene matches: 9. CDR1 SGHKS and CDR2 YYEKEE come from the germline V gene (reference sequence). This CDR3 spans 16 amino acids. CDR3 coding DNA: TGTGCCAGCAGCTGGGCCCGGACAGGGTCAAATTCACCCCTCCACTTT. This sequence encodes CASSWARTGSNSPLHF.

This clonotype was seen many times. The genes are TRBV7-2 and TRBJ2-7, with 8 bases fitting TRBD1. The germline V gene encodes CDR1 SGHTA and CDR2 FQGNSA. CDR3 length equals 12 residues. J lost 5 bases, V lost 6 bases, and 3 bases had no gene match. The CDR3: CASSPQGDEQYF. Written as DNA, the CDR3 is TGTGCCAGCAGTCCACAGGGGGACGAGCAGTACTTC.

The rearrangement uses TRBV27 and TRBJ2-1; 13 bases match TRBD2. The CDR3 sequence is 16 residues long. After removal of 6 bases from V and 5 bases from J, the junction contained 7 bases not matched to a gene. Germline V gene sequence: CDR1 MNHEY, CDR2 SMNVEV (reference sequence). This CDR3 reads CASRGGGLAGNNEQFF. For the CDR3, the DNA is TGTGCCAGCAGGGGGGGGGGACTAGCGGGGAACAATGAGCAGTTCTTC.

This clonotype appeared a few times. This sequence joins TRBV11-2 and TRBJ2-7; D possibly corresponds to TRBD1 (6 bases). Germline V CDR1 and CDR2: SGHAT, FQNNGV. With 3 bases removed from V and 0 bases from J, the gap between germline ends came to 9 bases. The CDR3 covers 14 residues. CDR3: CASSFADSSYEQYF. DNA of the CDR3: TGTGCCAGCAGCTTCGCGGACAGCTCCTACGAGCAGTACTTC.

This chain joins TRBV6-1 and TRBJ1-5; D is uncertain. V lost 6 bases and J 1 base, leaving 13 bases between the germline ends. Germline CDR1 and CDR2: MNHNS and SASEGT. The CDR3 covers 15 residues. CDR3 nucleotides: TGTGCCAGCAGGGACCCGGAAGGGAGCAATCAGCCCCAGCATTTT. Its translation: CASRDPEGSNQPQHF.